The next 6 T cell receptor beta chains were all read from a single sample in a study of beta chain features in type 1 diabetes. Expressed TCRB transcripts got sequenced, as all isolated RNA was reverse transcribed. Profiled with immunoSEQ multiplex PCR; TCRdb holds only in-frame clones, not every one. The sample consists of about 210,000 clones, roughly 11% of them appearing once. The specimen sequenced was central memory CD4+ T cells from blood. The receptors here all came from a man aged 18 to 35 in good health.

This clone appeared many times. Written as DNA, the CDR3 is TGTGCCAGCAGAGCCACAACAGGGGGTGCCAACACTGAAGCTTTCTTT. Amino acids: CASRATTGGANTEAFF. The chain couples TRBV25-1 to TRBJ1-1; 8 nucleotides match TRBD1. V gave up 6 bases and J gave up 2 bases; unmatched junction bases: 11. The CDR3 totals 16 residues. The germline CDR1 and CDR2 sequences are MGHDK and SYGVNS.

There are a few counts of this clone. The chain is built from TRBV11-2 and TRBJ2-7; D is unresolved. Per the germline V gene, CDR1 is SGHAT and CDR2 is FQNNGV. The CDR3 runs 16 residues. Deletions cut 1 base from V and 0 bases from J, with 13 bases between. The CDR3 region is CASSLAVSESSYEQYF. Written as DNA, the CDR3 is TGTGCCAGCAGCTTAGCGGTCAGCGAGAGCTCCTACGAGCAGTACTTC. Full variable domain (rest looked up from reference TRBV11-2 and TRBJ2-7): EAGVAQSPRYKIIEKRQSVAFWCNPISGHATLYWYQQILGQGPKLLIQFQNNGVVDDSQLPKDRFSAERLKGVDSTLKIQPAKLEDSAVYLCASSLAVSESSYEQYFGPGTRLTVT.

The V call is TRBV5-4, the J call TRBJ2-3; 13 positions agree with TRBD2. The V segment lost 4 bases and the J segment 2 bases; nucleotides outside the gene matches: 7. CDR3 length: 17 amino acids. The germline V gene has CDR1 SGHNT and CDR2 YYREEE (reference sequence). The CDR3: CASSPGTSGTHTDTQYF. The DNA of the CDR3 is TGTGCCAGCAGCCCCGGGACTAGCGGGACTCACACAGATACGCAGTATTTT.

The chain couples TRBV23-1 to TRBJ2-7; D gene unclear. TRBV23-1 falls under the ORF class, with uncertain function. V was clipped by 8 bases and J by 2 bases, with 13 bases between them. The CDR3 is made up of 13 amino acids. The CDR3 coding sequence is TGCGCCAGCCAGACAAGGTACACCTACGAGCAGTACTTC. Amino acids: CASQTRYTYEQYF.

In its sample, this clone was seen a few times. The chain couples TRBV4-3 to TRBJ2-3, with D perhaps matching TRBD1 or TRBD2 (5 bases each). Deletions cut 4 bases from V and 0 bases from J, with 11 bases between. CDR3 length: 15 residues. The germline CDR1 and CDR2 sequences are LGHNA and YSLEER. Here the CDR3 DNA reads TGCGCCAGCAGCCCGAACCGGGACAGCACAGATACGCAGTATTTT. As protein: CASSPNRDSTDTQYF.

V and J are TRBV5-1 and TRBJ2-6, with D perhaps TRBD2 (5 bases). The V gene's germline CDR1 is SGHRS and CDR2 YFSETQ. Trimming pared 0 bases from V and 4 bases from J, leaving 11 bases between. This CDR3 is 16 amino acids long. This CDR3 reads CASSLDGVGGANVLTF. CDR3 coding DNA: TGCGCCAGCAGCTTGGACGGGGTAGGAGGGGCCAACGTCCTGACTTTC.